The clone carrying this T cell receptor beta chain has a count of ten or more. The antigen is unknown. Germline V gene sequence: CDR1 ENHRY, CDR2 SYGVKD. V was pared by 4 bases and J by 4 bases, with 5 bases of the junction left unmatched. The CDR3 length is 14 residues. The data originate from a study of T-cell reconstitution after alpha-beta-depleted transplantation in children. General study results and limits: Recipient T cells and thymic progenitors that survived were the source of the high TCRbeta diversity seen at day 60 in some patients.

Unique molecular identifiers were incorporated when the TCRbeta library was constructed. TCRdb independently ran MiXCR on the PCR reads; one entry per CDR3 protein. The table lists around 70,000 distinct CDR3 sequences, around 9.9% of them singletons, with about 13% in the top ten. The sequence came from a boy aged 5-17 years with acute myeloid leukemia, due to receive a stem cell transplant. The sample in question was PBMCs, obtained before TCRalphabeta/CD19-depleted stem cell transplant. V usage is TRBV10-3 and J usage is TRBJ2-7; TRBD2 agrees at 9 bases. CDR3 region: CAISVSGSEYEQYF. The CDR3 nucleotides read TGTGCCATCAGTGTTAGCGGGAGTGAGTACGAGCAGTACTTC.